Each of the 32 T cell receptor beta chains below was sequenced from the same sample in a study of cytomegalovirus exposure and HLA in healthy donors. The PCR made use of 60 Vbeta and 13 Jbeta primers. This table comes from immunoSEQ multiplex PCR, and its TCRdb copy is limited to in-frame clones, with some not included. Among around 190,000 clones listed, 79% were seen once. Source material: PBMCs. All receptors come from a woman between 35 and 50 years old in good health and CMV-seronegative.

The rearrangement joins TRBV7-9 to TRBJ1-3; D is undetermined. CDR1 SEHNR and CDR2 FQNEAQ come from the germline V gene (reference sequence). The CDR3 runs 15 residues. V shed 2 bases and J shed 0 bases, with 8 bases lying between them. The CDR3 DNA sequence: TGTGCCAGCAGCTTAAACGGGATCTCTGGAAACACCATATATTTT. Protein sequence: CASSLNGISGNTIYF.

This clone has a single count. The V call is TRBV10-2, the J call TRBJ1-2, with 7 bases matching TRBD1. Germline V gene data show CDR1 as WSHSY and CDR2 as SAAADI. The CDR3 covers 14 residues. V shed 2 bases and J 8 bases; nucleotides not matched to a gene: 8. The CDR3 spells CASSELRGSSGYTF. CDR3 in DNA: TGCGCCAGCAGTGAGCTCAGGGGGAGTAGCGGCTACACCTTC.

The gene calls are TRBV13 and TRBJ1-1, with a possible D match to TRBD1 (5 bases). This CDR3 contains 16 residues. The germline gives CDR1 PRHDT, CDR2 FYEKMQ (reference sequence). V shed 0 bases and J shed 4 bases, with 15 bases lying between them. The CDR3 spells CASSLGRQGWSTEAFF. Written as DNA, the CDR3 is TGTGCCAGCAGCTTAGGTCGCCAGGGCTGGAGCACTGAAGCTTTCTTT.

This clone has a single count. The chain joins TRBV28 to TRBJ2-2; 8 bases match TRBD2. This CDR3 region has 14 residues. CDR1 MDHEN and CDR2 SYDVKM come from the germline V gene. J lost 4 bases, V lost 6 bases, and 4 bases had no gene match. The CDR3 region has the DNA TGTGCCAGCAGCCTAGCGGGCCTCACCGGGGAGCTGTTTTTT. Protein: CASSLAGLTGELFF.

The chain joins TRBV28 to TRBJ1-3; 7 bases are a match to TRBD1. V trimming: 7 bases; J trimming: 4 bases; junction bases outside the gene matches: 7. The germline V gene encodes CDR1 MDHEN and CDR2 SYDVKM. The CDR3 is 14 amino acids. This chain's CDR3 is CASKDRAAGNTIYF. Written as DNA, the CDR3 is TGTGCCAGCAAAGACAGGGCAGCCGGAAACACCATATATTTT.

V usage is TRBV7-2 and J usage is TRBJ1-1; 9 nucleotides agree with TRBD1. Unmatched junction bases numbered 4, after V lost 5 bases and J lost 6 bases. The length of the CDR3 is 13 residues. Germline CDR1 and CDR2: SGHTA and FQGNSA. CDR3 nucleotides: TGTGCCAGCAGCACTCGACAGGGGGCTGAAGCTTTCTTT. Translated, it gives CASSTRQGAEAFF.

A single count supports this clone. V is TRBV7-6 and J is TRBJ2-2, with 7 bases aligning to TRBD1. The germline CDR1 and CDR2 sequences are SGHVS and FNYEAQ. Trimming removed 5 bases from V and 4 bases from J; junction bases left unmatched: 16. This CDR3 has 18 residues. CDR3 bases: TGTGCCAGCAGCACACTTTTGTCGGTCAGGGGGAGCACCGGGGAGCTGTTTTTT. It codes for CASSTLLSVRGSTGELFF.

The genes are TRBV7-3 and TRBJ2-1; tentatively, D is TRBD2 (5 bases). Germline CDR1 is SGHTA and CDR2 is FQGTGA. The CDR3 totals 15 residues. V was shortened by 0 bases and J by 2 bases, with 8 bases between the two germline ends. DNA of the CDR3: TGTGCCAGCAGCTTAACGAGCGGAACCTACAATGAGCAGTTCTTC. Translated, it gives CASSLTSGTYNEQFF.

This sequence joins TRBV5-5 and TRBJ1-2, with 11 bases identical to TRBD1. CDR3 length: 16 residues. Trimming took 4 bases from V and 5 from J; bases not matched to a gene: 10. Germline CDR1 is SGHKS and CDR2 is YYEKEE (reference sequence). CDR3 in DNA: TGTGCCAGCAGCGGGGACAGGGGGAAAAGAGTTTATGGCTACACCTTC. Its translation: CASSGDRGKRVYGYTF.

This rearrangement joins TRBV15 to TRBJ1-4; D is perhaps TRBD1 (5 bases). The CDR3 is 13 amino acids. Germline CDR1 is LNHNV and CDR2 is YYDKDF (reference sequence). Trimming left V 9 bases short and J 7 bases short, with 15 bases between. CDR3 nucleotides: TGTGCCACGACTCAGGGAACGGGTGAAAAACTGTTTTTT. Its translation is CATTQGTGEKLFF.

J is TRBJ1-5 and V is TRBV11-3, with D possibly TRBD1 on 5 matching bases. The CDR3 sequence is 13 residues long. V was clipped by 2 bases and J by 9 bases, with 11 bases between them. The germline gives CDR1 SGHNT, CDR2 YENEEA. The CDR3 region is CASSLLPQGPQHF. CDR3 DNA: TGTGCCAGCAGCTTACTTCCTCAGGGGCCCCAGCATTTT.

V usage is TRBV11-2 and J usage is TRBJ1-5; TRBD1 might be the D (6 bases). Trimming shortened V by 5 bases and J by 1 base, and 12 bases separated the two germline ends. Per the germline V gene, CDR1 is SGHAT and CDR2 is FQNNGV. This CDR3 region has 15 residues. The CDR3 sequence: CASSETGGSNQPQHF. CDR3 coding DNA: TGTGCCAGCAGCGAGACAGGCGGGAGCAATCAGCCCCAGCATTTT.

The chain carries TRBV7-9 and TRBJ1-5, with no clear D. Per the germline V gene, CDR1 is SEHNR and CDR2 is FQNEAQ (reference sequence). V lost 5 bases, J lost 1 base, and 15 bases lay in between. The CDR3 runs to 16 residues. Written as DNA, the CDR3 is TGTGCCAGCAGCAACCTCACAACATCGAGCAATCAGCCCCAGCATTTT. Translating gives CASSNLTTSSNQPQHF.

The chain uses TRBV7-2 and TRBJ2-7, with 7 bases aligning to TRBD1. Germline values: CDR1 SGHTA, CDR2 FQGNSA. V shed 5 bases and J 6 bases; nucleotides not matched to a gene: 10. The CDR3 sequence is 14 residues long. CDR3 bases: TGTGCCAGCAGCCCTACCTCGACAGGGCCCGAGCAGTACTTC. Translating gives CASSPTSTGPEQYF.

The chain's CDR3 is CASTMGGTSYGYTF. The CDR3 coding sequence is TGTGCCAGCACTATGGGAGGGACTAGCTATGGCTACACCTTC. This chain connects TRBV2 to TRBJ1-2; tentative D call: TRBD1 (5 bases). The germline V gene has CDR1 SNHLY and CDR2 FYNNEI. Trimming took off 7 bases at V and 4 bases at J, with 16 bases between the two ends. The CDR3 is 14 residues long.

V and J are TRBV6-5 and TRBJ1-2; no definite D call. The V gene's germline CDR1 is MNHEY and CDR2 SVGAGI. V lost 6 bases, J lost 8 bases, and 13 bases lay in between. The CDR3 consists of 12 residues. The CDR3 is CASSEVGSGYTF. The CDR3 DNA is TGTGCCAGCAGCGAGGTGGGTTCCGGCTACACCTTC.

The chain has TRBV28 and TRBJ2-5, with D tentatively TRBD1 (6 bases). The DNA end is a closer match to TRBJ2-7, so the J assignment may be wrong. This CDR3 is built from 15 residues. Germline V gene lookup returns CDR1 MDHEN and CDR2 SYDVKM. CDR3 DNA: TGTGCCAGCAGTTTATCTTCGGGACAATCTTACGAGCAGTACTTC. Translated: CASSLSSGQSYEQYF.

This chain joins TRBV6-5 and TRBJ2-3; TRBD2 matches 8 bases. There are 14 residues in the CDR3. Germline-derived CDR1 and CDR2 are MNHEY and SVGAGI. Trimming cost V 6 bases and J 10 bases; bases outside gene matches: 12. The CDR3 reads CASSPEAGEQAQYF. Here the CDR3 DNA reads TGTGCCAGCAGCCCCGAAGCGGGGGAGCAAGCGCAGTATTTT.

This chain uses TRBV4-2 with TRBJ1-1; D is perhaps TRBD1 (5 bases). This CDR3 is built from 13 residues. Between the trimmed V and J ends, which lost 1 base and 4 bases, there was a span of 7 bases. In germline, CDR1 is LGHNA, CDR2 YNFKEQ. CDR3 nucleotides: TGTGCCAGCAGCCAAGGGGGCTCCACTGAAGCTTTCTTT. This encodes CASSQGGSTEAFF.

The chain couples TRBV27 to TRBJ2-1, with 9 bases lining up with TRBD1. V shed 0 bases and J 7 bases; nucleotides not matched to a gene: 7. CDR1 and CDR2 (germline): MNHEY, SMNVEV (reference sequence). The CDR3 runs to 16 residues. CDR3 sequence: CASSLSPGQGDNEQFF. The CDR3 DNA reads as TGTGCCAGCAGTTTATCGCCGGGACAGGGTGATAATGAGCAGTTCTTC.

The chain links TRBV5-6 to TRBJ1-1; D uncertain. With 0 bases removed from V and 0 bases from J, the gap between germline ends came to 18 bases. Germline CDR1 reads SGHDT; CDR2 reads YYEEEE. This CDR3 contains 18 residues. This CDR3 is CASSLVTPFRPVNTEAFF. As DNA, the CDR3 is TGTGCCAGCAGCTTGGTGACCCCCTTCAGGCCGGTGAACACTGAAGCTTTCTTT.

The rearrangement links TRBV7-9 to TRBJ2-1; D remains unclear. The CDR3 runs to 14 residues. With 1 base removed from V and 7 bases from J, the gap between germline ends came to 11 bases. From germline, CDR1 is SEHNR and CDR2 FQNEAQ (reference sequence). CDR3 DNA: TGTGCCAGCAGCTTAGACTTCCCGGTAAATGAGCAGTTCTTC. Amino acids: CASSLDFPVNEQFF.

This chain joins TRBV6-1 and TRBJ1-5; 10 bases line up with TRBD1. Germline V CDR1 and CDR2: MNHNS, SASEGT. V lost 3 bases to trimming and J lost 7 bases; unmatched junction nucleotides: 3. This CDR3 is 14 amino acids long. The CDR3 reads CASSEGTGEQPQHF. CDR3 nucleotide sequence: TGTGCCAGCAGTGAGGGGACAGGGGAACAGCCCCAGCATTTT.

The J gene is TRBJ2-5, the V gene TRBV6-1; 8 bases are shared with TRBD1. The J call is uncertain, as TRBJ2-7 better fits the DNA end. The CDR3 sequence is 15 residues long. Germline V gene lookup returns CDR1 MNHNS and CDR2 SASEGT. In DNA form, the CDR3 reads TGTGCCAGCAGTGAGGCAGGGGGCGGCGGGTACGAGCAGTACTTC. This sequence encodes CASSEAGGGGYEQYF.

V and J are TRBV27 and TRBJ2-7; 9 nucleotides match TRBD1. CDR1 and CDR2 (germline): MNHEY, SMNVEV (reference sequence). Trimming took 5 bases from V and 7 from J; bases not matched to a gene: 21. The CDR3 sequence is 18 residues long. Here the CDR3 reads CASSSSTLDRGKTGEQYF. The CDR3 DNA is TGTGCCAGCAGTAGCTCGACCCTGGACAGGGGTAAAACGGGAGAGCAGTACTTC.

This clone occurred once. This chain joins TRBV29-1 and TRBJ2-7; TRBD1 matches at 9 bases. This CDR3 region has 12 residues. V was clipped by 4 bases and J by 2 bases; unmatched bases: 0. Germline V gene lookup returns CDR1 SQVTM and CDR2 ANQGSEA. The CDR3 sequence: CSVGDRAYEQYF. In DNA, the CDR3 is TGCAGCGTTGGGGACAGGGCCTACGAGCAGTACTTC.

The V gene is TRBV5-1, the J gene TRBJ1-1; 7 nucleotides line up with TRBD1. V lost 0 bases, J lost 1 base, and 9 bases stayed unmatched. Germline CDR1 and CDR2: SGHRS and YFSETQ. This CDR3 spans 17 amino acids. CDR3 coding DNA: TGCGCCAGCAGCTTGGGATTGTGGGGGACAGAGAACACTGAAGCTTTCTTT. It encodes CASSLGLWGTENTEAFF.

This clone turned up a few times. CDR3 region: CASSVAPGSSYYGYTF. CDR3 DNA: TGTGCCAGCAGCGTAGCCCCTGGCTCATCATACTATGGCTACACCTTC. The rearrangement uses TRBV9 and TRBJ1-2; no clear D. The CDR3 extends over 16 amino acids. The germline V gene has CDR1 SGDLS and CDR2 YYNGEE. V lost 0 bases and J 3 bases, leaving 15 bases between the germline ends.

The chain joins TRBV27 to TRBJ1-4; 8 nucleotides match TRBD1. Germline V gene data show CDR1 as MNHEY and CDR2 as SMNVEV (reference sequence). The ends lost 6 bases at V and 5 bases at J; junction bases unmatched: 8. The CDR3 contains 15 residues. The CDR3 coding sequence is TGTGCCAGCAGGGGAAATAGACAGGGGAATGAAAAACTGTTTTTT. Protein sequence: CASRGNRQGNEKLFF.

The chain is built from TRBV6-5 and TRBJ2-3, with D perhaps matching TRBD2 (6 bases). The V end was cut by 0 bases, the J end by 6 bases, with 7 bases between. This CDR3 region has 13 residues. Germline values: CDR1 MNHEY, CDR2 SVGAGI. CDR3 DNA: TGTGCCAGCAGTTACTCGACTAGGGATACGCAGTATTTT. Encoded protein: CASSYSTRDTQYF.

This clone was observed once. The chain carries TRBV15 and TRBJ2-4; no definite D call. CDR3 length: 11 residues. The germline CDR1 and CDR2 sequences are LNHNV and YYDKDF (reference sequence). V was shortened by 6 bases and J by 8 bases, with 8 bases between the two germline ends. The CDR3 nucleotides read TGTGCCACCAGGGTTGAGGACATTCAGTACTTC. Its translation is CATRVEDIQYF.

The chain has TRBV7-9 and TRBJ1-1; a possible D gene is TRBD1 (6 bases). This CDR3 is 19 amino acids long. Germline CDR1 reads SEHNR; CDR2 reads FQNEAQ (reference sequence). V lost 1 base to trimming and J lost 0 bases, with 21 bases between them. The CDR3 region has the DNA TGTGCCAGCAGCTTAGGACGCTCAACAGGGCACATAGTGAACACTGAAGCTTTCTTT. Translation: CASSLGRSTGHIVNTEAFF.